These 3 T cell receptor beta chains were sequenced from one sample in a study of shared T cell receptors in the human thymus. Profiled with immunoSEQ multiplex PCR; TCRdb holds only in-frame clones, not every one. The sample includes 700,000 or so clones, 80% to 90% of them seen just once. The sample also formed part of further work on human thymus T cells.

The sample comprised thymocytes. The receptors stem from a girl less than two years old with a congenital heart defect.

A single count supports this clone. The chain's CDR3 is CASTAPGPPTKNTEAFF. The CDR3 bases are TGTGCCAGCACCGCACCAGGCCCGCCGACAAAGAACACTGAAGCTTTCTTT. The V and J genes are TRBV27 and TRBJ1-1; no clear D. The V end lost 7 bases, the J end lost 1 base, and 22 bases lay between the germline ends. Germline loops: CDR1 MNHEY, CDR2 SMNVEV (reference sequence). This CDR3 is 17 amino acids long.

V usage is TRBV4-1 and J usage is TRBJ2-7; 10 bases line up with TRBD1. V trimming: 0 bases; J trimming: 4 bases; junction bases outside the gene matches: 9. From germline, CDR1 is MGHRA and CDR2 YSYEKL. CDR3 length: 17 amino acids. The CDR3 DNA reads TGCGCCAGCAGCCAAGATCCGCCGGGGACAGGGGCGTACGAGCAGTACTTC. As protein: CASSQDPPGTGAYEQYF.

The rearrangement links TRBV28 to TRBJ2-7, with 9 bases lining up with TRBD1. The ends lost 1 base at V and 6 bases at J; junction bases unmatched: 7. Per the germline V gene, CDR1 is MDHEN and CDR2 is SYDVKM. The CDR3 sequence is 15 residues long. The CDR3 DNA reads TGTGCCAGCAGTTTATTTAAGGGACAGGGAGGCGAGCAGTACTTC. Translated: CASSLFKGQGGEQYF. Full variable domain (missing parts from reference TRBV28 and TRBJ2-7): DVKVTQSSRYLVKRTGEKVFLECVQDMDHENMFWYRQDPGLGLRLIYFSYDVKMKEKGDIPEGYSVSREKKERFSLILESASTNQTSMYLCASSLFKGQGGEQYFGPGTRLTVT.